This T cell receptor beta chain appears in the sequencing data of a study of T cell responses to AZD1222 COVID-19 vaccine. Study at large: Some second doses came at about 4 weeks and others at about 12 weeks; these were pooled.

Study conclusions and caveats: Targeting of unmutated variant regions was reportedly seen in nearly half of spike-specific TCRs. Mostly white British, mostly female donors; authors suggested clonal diversity may be underestimated. The peak T cell response came first, and repertoires were sampled only after it.

Comment on this clone: As yet, its antigen is unknown.

Clones were read by immunoSEQ multiplex PCR, and TCRdb kept only the in-frame ones, dropping some. The table lists 150,000 or so clones, around 94% of them singletons. The V end was cut by 6 bases, the J end by 3 bases, with 11 bases between. Germline CDR1 and CDR2: MNHEY and SVGAGI. The CDR3 spans 13 residues. The sequences come from peripheral blood, collected on day 0 of AZD1222 vaccination. The chain employs TRBV6-5 and TRBJ1-1, with D hard to call. This clonotype was sampled from an adult in good health. CDR3 sequence: CASRPSGYTEAFF. CDR3 DNA sequence: TGTGCCAGCAGACCGAGTGGATACACTGAAGCTTTCTTT.